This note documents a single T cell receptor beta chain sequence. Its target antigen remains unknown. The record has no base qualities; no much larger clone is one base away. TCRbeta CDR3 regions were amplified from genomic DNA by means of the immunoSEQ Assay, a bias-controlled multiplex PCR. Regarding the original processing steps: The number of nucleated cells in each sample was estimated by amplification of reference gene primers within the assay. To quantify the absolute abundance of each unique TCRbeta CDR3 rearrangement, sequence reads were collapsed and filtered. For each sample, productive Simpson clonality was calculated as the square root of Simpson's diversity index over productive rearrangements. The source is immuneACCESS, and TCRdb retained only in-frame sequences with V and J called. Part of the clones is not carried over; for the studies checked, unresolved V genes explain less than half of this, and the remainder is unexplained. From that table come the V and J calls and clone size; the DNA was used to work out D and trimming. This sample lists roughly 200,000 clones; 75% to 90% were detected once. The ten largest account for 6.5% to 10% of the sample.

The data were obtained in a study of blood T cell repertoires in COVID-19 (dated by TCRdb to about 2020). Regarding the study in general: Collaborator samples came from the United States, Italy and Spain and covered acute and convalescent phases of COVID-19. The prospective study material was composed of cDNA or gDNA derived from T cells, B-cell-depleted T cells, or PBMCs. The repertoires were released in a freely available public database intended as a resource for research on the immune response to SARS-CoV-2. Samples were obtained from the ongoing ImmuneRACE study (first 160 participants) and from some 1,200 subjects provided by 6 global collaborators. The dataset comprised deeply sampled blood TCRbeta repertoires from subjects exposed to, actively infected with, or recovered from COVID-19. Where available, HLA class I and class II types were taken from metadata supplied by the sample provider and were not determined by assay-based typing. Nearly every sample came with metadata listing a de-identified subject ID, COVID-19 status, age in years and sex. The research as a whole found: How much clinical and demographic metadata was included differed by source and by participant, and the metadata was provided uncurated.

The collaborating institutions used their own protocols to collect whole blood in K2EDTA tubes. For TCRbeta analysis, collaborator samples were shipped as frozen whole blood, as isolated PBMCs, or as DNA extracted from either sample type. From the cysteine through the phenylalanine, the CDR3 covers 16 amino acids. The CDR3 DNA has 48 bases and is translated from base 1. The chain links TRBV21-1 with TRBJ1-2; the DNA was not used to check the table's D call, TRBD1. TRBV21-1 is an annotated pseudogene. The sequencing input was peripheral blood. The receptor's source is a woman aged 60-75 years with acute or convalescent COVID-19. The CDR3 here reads CASSKAQTGANYGYTF. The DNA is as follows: TGTGCCAGCAGCAAAGCCCAAACAGGGGCAAACTATGGCTACACCTTC.